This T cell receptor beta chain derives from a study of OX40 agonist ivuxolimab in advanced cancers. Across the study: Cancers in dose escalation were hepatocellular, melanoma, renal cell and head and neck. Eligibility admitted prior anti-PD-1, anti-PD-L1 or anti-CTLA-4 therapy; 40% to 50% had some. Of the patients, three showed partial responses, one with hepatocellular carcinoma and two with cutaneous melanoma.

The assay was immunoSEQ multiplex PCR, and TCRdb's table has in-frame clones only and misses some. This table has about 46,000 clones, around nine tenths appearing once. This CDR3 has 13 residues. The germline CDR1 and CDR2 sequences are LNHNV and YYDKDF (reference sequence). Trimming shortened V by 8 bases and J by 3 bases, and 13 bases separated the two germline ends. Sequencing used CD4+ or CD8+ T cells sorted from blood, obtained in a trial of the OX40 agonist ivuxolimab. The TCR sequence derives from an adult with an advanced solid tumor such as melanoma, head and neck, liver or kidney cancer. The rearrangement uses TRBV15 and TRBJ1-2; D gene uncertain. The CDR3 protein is CATSTAEDYGYTF. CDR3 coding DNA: TGTGCCACCTCCACGGCAGAAGACTATGGCTACACCTTC.